These T cell receptor beta chains were read from a single sample in a study of blood T cell repertoires in COVID-19. Repertoires were generated with immunoSEQ multiplex PCR, while TCRdb's copy carries only in-frame clones and drops some. The sample includes fewer than 15,000 clones, approximately 72% of them seen just once. Sequencing input: peripheral blood. Source of these receptors: a woman aged 80 or older with acute or convalescent COVID-19. CDR3s leave out the opening cysteine and the closing phenylalanine or tryptophan. The order of the fields is V gene, CDR3 length, J gene, CDR3 protein.

V gene: TRBV11-2; CDR3 length: 13; J gene: TRBJ2-7; CDR3 protein: ASSNPGQGVGEQY
V gene: TRBV6-5; CDR3 length: 13; J gene: TRBJ1-5; CDR3 protein: ASRRGLYSNQPQH
V gene: TRBV2; CDR3 length: 12; J gene: TRBJ1-1; CDR3 protein: ASSGEGRYTEAF
V gene: TRBV30; CDR3 length: 12; J gene: TRBJ1-4; CDR3 protein: AWSVPGGYEKLF
V gene: TRBV28; CDR3 length: 11; J gene: TRBJ1-4; CDR3 protein: ASRGGGREKLF
V gene: TRBV6-1; CDR3 length: 12; J gene: TRBJ2-7; CDR3 protein: ASSRLPGQGGRY
V gene: TRBV5-4; CDR3 length: 12; J gene: TRBJ2-1; CDR3 protein: ASSPGTRINEQF
V gene: TRBV9; CDR3 length: 12; J gene: TRBJ2-2; CDR3 protein: ASSPRQGAGELF
V gene: TRBV20-1; CDR3 length: 9; J gene: TRBJ1-2; CDR3 protein: SGRQGDGYT
V gene: TRBV7-3; CDR3 length: 15; J gene: TRBJ2-6; CDR3 protein: ASSQGTGGAGANVLT
V gene: TRBV19; CDR3 length: 13; J gene: TRBJ1-2; CDR3 protein: ASSTGQATNYGYT
V gene: TRBV6-5; CDR3 length: 13; J gene: TRBJ1-2; CDR3 protein: ASSYSARRGYGYT
V gene: TRBV4-1; CDR3 length: 12; J gene: TRBJ2-7; CDR3 protein: ASSQDPPSYEQY
V gene: TRBV5-1; CDR3 length: 12; J gene: TRBJ2-7; CDR3 protein: ASSPGQGDYEQY
V gene: TRBV19; CDR3 length: 13; J gene: TRBJ2-7; CDR3 protein: ASSKTGGISYEQY
V gene: TRBV5-5; CDR3 length: 14; J gene: TRBJ1-2; CDR3 protein: ASSLGSGPRGYGYT
V gene: TRBV5-1; CDR3 length: 14; J gene: TRBJ2-3; CDR3 protein: ASSQGTSGVTDTQY
V gene: TRBV27; CDR3 length: 16; J gene: TRBJ2-1; CDR3 protein: ASSFDFERQSMYNEQF
V gene: TRBV6-2/TRBV6-3; CDR3 length: 14; J gene: TRBJ1-2; CDR3 protein: ASSSTRQGARNGYT
V gene: TRBV10-3; CDR3 length: 11; J gene: TRBJ1-1; CDR3 protein: AISVRSNTEAF
V gene: TRBV6-2/TRBV6-3; CDR3 length: 11; J gene: TRBJ2-1; CDR3 protein: ASSYARQVEQF
V gene: TRBV7-2; CDR3 length: 15; J gene: TRBJ2-7; CDR3 protein: ASSLVVRQGRSYEQY
V gene: TRBV11-2; CDR3 length: 15; J gene: TRBJ2-1; CDR3 protein: ASSPRGGQGAYNEQF
V gene: TRBV6-2/TRBV6-3; CDR3 length: 14; J gene: TRBJ2-2; CDR3 protein: ASSFGAGGLVGELF
V gene: TRBV5-1; CDR3 length: 13; J gene: TRBJ1-2; CDR3 protein: ASSLVIGTDYGYT
V gene: TRBV28; CDR3 length: 13; J gene: TRBJ2-1; CDR3 protein: ASSSSSGGANEQF
V gene: TRBV5-4; CDR3 length: 14; J gene: TRBJ1-3; CDR3 protein: ASSLEAGISGNTIY
V gene: TRBV19; CDR3 length: 12; J gene: TRBJ1-4; CDR3 protein: ASSPGQGVEKLF
V gene: TRBV6-5; CDR3 length: 12; J gene: TRBJ1-1; CDR3 protein: ASSYSPTGPEAF
V gene: TRBV4-2; CDR3 length: 14; J gene: TRBJ1-2; CDR3 protein: ASSQDRTGGRGGYT
V gene: TRBV5-6; CDR3 length: 17; J gene: TRBJ2-5; CDR3 protein: ASSPGLAGGRAVQETQY
V gene: TRBV6-6; CDR3 length: 11; J gene: TRBJ1-2; CDR3 protein: ASNPGGVSGYT
V gene: TRBV11-1; CDR3 length: 14; J gene: TRBJ2-7; CDR3 protein: ASSFAGTGGAYEQY
V gene: TRBV2; CDR3 length: 11; J gene: TRBJ2-5; CDR3 protein: ASTTGNQETQY
V gene: TRBV20-1; CDR3 length: 11; J gene: TRBJ1-2; CDR3 protein: SASSELYYGYT
V gene: TRBV19; CDR3 length: 16; J gene: TRBJ1-1; CDR3 protein: ASSIARSAFGQNTEAF
V gene: TRBV6-6; CDR3 length: 13; J gene: TRBJ2-2; CDR3 protein: ASSRTSGNTGELF
V gene: TRBV2; CDR3 length: 11; J gene: TRBJ2-5; CDR3 protein: ASSRALQETQY
V gene: TRBV28; CDR3 length: 10; J gene: TRBJ1-5; CDR3 protein: ASSVNGQPQH
V gene: TRBV6-6; CDR3 length: 12; J gene: TRBJ2-7; CDR3 protein: ASSRLPGQGGRY
V gene: TRBV7-2; CDR3 length: 12; J gene: TRBJ2-7; CDR3 protein: ASSIGTGVYEQY
V gene: TRBV5-1; CDR3 length: 13; J gene: TRBJ1-6; CDR3 protein: ASTPGAAYNSPLH
V gene: TRBV28; CDR3 length: 12; J gene: TRBJ2-5; CDR3 protein: ASSQWTGVETQY
V gene: TRBV6-6; CDR3 length: 13; J gene: TRBJ1-6; CDR3 protein: ASSPGTENNSPLH
V gene: TRBV28; CDR3 length: 9; J gene: TRBJ2-2; CDR3 protein: ASSRGLELF
V gene: TRBV6-6; CDR3 length: 12; J gene: TRBJ1-6; CDR3 protein: ASSYRSSASPLH
V gene: TRBV3-1/TRBV3-2; CDR3 length: 14; J gene: TRBJ1-4; CDR3 protein: ASSQEVGTGAGKLF
V gene: TRBV30; CDR3 length: 12; J gene: TRBJ1-1; CDR3 protein: AWSVRGAKTEAF
V gene: TRBV18; CDR3 length: 13; J gene: TRBJ2-3; CDR3 protein: ASSPASGAADTQY
V gene: TRBV7-8; CDR3 length: 15; J gene: TRBJ1-6; CDR3 protein: ASSLRLGRTDNSPLH
V gene: TRBV24-1; CDR3 length: 13; J gene: TRBJ2-1; CDR3 protein: ATSDSRQGYGEQF
V gene: TRBV5-1; CDR3 length: 13; J gene: TRBJ1-6; CDR3 protein: ASSTSQGARSPLH
V gene: TRBV30; CDR3 length: 10; J gene: TRBJ1-3; CDR3 protein: AWSRQGNTIY
V gene: TRBV27; CDR3 length: 11; J gene: TRBJ2-7; CDR3 protein: ASKVDNSYEQY
V gene: TRBV12-3/TRBV12-4; CDR3 length: 11; J gene: TRBJ1-5; CDR3 protein: ASSLAENQPQH